The sequence of this T cell receptor beta chain was determined in a study of cytomegalovirus exposure and HLA in healthy donors. The study's findings and limits: Later analysis identified several of the most significant clusters that appeared linked to common viral pathogens. Later analysis revealed greater clonal expansion in HLA-associated TCR beta chains than in equally common others.

This clone was counted many times. The antigen remains unidentified. Donors in the study were healthy people who gave bone marrow. The trim removed 9 bases at V and 8 bases at J, leaving 10 bases unmatched. This CDR3 is built from 13 residues. The germline V gene encodes CDR1 MNHEY and CDR2 SVGAGI. Vbeta (60) and Jbeta (13) primers were used in the PCR. Some clones are missing from TCRdb's copy, which holds only in-frame ones; the method was immunoSEQ multiplex PCR. The sample includes 120,000 to 150,000 clones, over 60% of them seen just once. The sequence came from a male donor in good health and CMV-seropositive. The sequencing sample was made of PBMCs. The genes are TRBV6-5 and TRBJ1-2, with 9 nucleotides matching TRBD1. As DNA, the CDR3 is TGTGCCAGTCTTCCGGGACAGGGTAGAGGCTACACCTTC. It codes for CASLPGQGRGYTF.